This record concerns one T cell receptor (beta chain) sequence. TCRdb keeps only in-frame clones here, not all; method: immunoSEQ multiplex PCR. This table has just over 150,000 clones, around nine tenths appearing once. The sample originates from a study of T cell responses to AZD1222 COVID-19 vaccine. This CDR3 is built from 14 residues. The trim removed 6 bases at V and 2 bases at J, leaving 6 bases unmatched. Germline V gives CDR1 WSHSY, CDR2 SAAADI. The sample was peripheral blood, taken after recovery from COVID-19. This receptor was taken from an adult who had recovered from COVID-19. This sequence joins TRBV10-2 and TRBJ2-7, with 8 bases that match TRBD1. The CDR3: CASRAGTGTYEQYF. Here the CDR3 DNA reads TGCGCCAGCAGAGCCGGGACAGGAACCTACGAGCAGTACTTC.